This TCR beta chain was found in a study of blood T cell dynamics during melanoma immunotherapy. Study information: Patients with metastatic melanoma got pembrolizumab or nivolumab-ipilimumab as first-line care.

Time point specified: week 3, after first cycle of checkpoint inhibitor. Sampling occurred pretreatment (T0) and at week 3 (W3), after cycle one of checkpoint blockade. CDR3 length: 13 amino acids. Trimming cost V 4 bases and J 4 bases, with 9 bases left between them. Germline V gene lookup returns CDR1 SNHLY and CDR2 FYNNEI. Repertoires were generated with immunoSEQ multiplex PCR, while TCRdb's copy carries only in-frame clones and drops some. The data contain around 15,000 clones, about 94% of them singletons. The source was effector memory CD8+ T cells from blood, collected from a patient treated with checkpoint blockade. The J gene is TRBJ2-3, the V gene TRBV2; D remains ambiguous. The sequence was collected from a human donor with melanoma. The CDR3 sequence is CASSADYPDTQYF. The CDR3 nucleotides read TGTGCCAGCAGTGCGGATTACCCAGATACGCAGTATTTT.